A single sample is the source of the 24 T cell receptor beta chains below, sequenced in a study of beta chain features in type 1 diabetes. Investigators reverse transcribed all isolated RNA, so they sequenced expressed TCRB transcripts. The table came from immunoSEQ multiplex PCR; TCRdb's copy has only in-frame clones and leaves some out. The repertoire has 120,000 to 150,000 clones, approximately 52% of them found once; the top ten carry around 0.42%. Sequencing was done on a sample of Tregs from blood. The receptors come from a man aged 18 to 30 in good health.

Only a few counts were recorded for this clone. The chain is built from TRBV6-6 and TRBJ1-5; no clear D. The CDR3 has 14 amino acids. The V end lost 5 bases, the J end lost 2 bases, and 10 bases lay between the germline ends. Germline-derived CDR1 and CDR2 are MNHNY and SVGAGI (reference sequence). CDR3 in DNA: TGTGCCAGCAGTCCAATGAGAGGCAATCAGCCCCAGCATTTT. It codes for CASSPMRGNQPQHF.

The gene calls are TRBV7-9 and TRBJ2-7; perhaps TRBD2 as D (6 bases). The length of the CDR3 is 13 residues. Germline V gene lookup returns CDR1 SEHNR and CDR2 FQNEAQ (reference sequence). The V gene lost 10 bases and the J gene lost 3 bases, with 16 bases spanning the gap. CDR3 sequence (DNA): TGTGCCACAGCCTGGGGAGGCAGCTACGAGCAGTACTTC. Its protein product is CATAWGGSYEQYF.

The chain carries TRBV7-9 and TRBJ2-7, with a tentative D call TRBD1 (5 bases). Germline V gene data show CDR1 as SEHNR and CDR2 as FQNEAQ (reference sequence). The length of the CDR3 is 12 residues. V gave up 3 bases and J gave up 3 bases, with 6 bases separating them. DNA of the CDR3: TGTGCCAGCAGCTTCCAGGGCTACGAGCAGTACTTC. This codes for CASSFQGYEQYF.

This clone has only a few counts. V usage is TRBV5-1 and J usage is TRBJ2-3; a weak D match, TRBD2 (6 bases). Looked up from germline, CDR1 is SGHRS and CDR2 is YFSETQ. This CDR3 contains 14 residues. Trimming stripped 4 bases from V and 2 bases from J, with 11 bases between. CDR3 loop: CASSRGLPTDTQYF. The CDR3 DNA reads TGCGCCAGCAGCAGGGGACTGCCCACAGATACGCAGTATTTT.

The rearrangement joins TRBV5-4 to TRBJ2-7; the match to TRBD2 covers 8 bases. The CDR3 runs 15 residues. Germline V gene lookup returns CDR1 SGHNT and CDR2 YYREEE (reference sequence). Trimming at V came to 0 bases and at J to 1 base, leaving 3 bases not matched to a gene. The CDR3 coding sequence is TGTGCCAGCAGCTTGGCAGCGGGGGTTTCCTACGAGCAGTACTTC. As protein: CASSLAAGVSYEQYF.

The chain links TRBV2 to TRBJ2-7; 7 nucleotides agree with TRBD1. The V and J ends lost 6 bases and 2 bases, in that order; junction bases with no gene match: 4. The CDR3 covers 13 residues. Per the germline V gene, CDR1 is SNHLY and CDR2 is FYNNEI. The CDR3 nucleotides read TGTGCCAGCAGCCGGGACAGTGCCTACGAGCAGTACTTC. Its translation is CASSRDSAYEQYF.

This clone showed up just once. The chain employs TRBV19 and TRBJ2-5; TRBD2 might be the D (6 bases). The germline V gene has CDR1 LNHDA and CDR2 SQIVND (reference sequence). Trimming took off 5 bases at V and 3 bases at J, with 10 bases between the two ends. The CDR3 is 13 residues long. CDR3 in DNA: TGTGCCAGTAGTCCCCCGGGGGAAGAGACCCAGTACTTC. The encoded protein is CASSPPGEETQYF.

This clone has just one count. The CDR3 protein is CASSTGGRYDEKLFF. The CDR3 DNA reads as TGCGCCAGCAGTACAGGGGGCCGTTATGATGAAAAACTGTTTTTT. The chain carries TRBV5-1 and TRBJ1-4; 9 nucleotides line up with TRBD1. The CDR3 consists of 15 residues. V dropped 5 bases and J dropped 6; count of bases not matched to a gene: 8. CDR1 and CDR2 (germline): SGHRS, YFSETQ.

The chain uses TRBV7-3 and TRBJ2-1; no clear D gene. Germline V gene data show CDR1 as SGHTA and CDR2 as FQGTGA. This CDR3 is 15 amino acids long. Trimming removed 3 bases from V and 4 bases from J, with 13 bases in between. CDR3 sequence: CASSFLGAAYNEQFF. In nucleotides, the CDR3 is TGTGCCAGCAGCTTTTTAGGAGCAGCTTACAATGAGCAGTTCTTC.

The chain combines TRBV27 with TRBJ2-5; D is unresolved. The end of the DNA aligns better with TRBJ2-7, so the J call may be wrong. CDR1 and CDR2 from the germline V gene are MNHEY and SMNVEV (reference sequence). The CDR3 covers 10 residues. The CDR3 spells CASGLYEQYF. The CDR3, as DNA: TGTGCCAGCGGATTATACGAGCAGTACTTC.

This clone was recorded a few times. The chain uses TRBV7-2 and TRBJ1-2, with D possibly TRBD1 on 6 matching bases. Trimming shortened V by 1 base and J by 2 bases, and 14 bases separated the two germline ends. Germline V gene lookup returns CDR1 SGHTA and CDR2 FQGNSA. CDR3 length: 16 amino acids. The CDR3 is CASSLVGQLLNYGYTF. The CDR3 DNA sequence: TGTGCCAGCAGCTTAGTTGGACAGCTTTTAAACTATGGCTACACCTTC.

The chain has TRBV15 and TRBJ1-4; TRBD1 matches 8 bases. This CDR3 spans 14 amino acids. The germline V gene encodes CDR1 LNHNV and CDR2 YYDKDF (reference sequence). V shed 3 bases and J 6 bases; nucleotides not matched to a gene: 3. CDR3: CATSSGTGYEKLFF. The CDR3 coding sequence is TGTGCCACCAGCAGTGGGACAGGTTATGAAAAACTGTTTTTT.

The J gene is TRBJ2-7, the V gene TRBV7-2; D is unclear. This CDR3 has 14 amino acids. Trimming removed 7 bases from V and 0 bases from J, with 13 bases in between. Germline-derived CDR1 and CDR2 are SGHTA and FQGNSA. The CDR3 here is CASTPQVNSYEQYF. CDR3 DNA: TGTGCCAGCACCCCGCAGGTGAACTCCTACGAGCAGTACTTC.

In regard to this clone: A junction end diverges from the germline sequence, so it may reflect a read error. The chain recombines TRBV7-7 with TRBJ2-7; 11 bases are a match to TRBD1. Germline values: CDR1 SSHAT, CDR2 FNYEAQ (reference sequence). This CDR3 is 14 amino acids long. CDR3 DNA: TGTGCTAGCAGCCCGGACAGGGGGCAATACGAGCAGTACTTC. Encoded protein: CASSPDRGQYEQYF.

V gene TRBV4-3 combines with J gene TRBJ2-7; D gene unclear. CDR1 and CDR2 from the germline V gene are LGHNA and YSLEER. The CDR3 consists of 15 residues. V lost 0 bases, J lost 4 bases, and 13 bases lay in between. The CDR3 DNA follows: TGCGCCAGCAGCCAAGACCCGGGTCCCCGATACGAGCAGTACTTC. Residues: CASSQDPGPRYEQYF.

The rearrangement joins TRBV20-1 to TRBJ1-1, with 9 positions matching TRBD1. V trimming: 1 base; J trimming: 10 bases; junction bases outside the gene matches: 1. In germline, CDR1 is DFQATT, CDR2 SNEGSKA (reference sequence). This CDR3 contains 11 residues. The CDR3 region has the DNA TGCAGTGCTAGAGCGGACAGGGGAGCTTTCTTT. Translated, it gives CSARADRGAFF.

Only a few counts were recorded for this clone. The CDR3 loop is CASSLLLAGNEQFF. DNA of the CDR3: TGCGCCAGCAGCCTCCTACTAGCGGGGAATGAGCAGTTCTTC. The rearrangement uses TRBV4-3 and TRBJ2-1; 10 nucleotides align to TRBD2. V lost 4 bases to trimming and J lost 7 bases; unmatched junction nucleotides: 4. The CDR3 spans 14 residues. Per germline, CDR1 LGHNA and CDR2 YSLEER.

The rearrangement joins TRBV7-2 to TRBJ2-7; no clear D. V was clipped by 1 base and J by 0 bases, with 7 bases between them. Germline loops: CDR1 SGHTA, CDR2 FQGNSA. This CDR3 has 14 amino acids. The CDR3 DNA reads TGTGCCAGCAGCTTAGGAAGTAGCTCCTACGAGCAGTACTTC. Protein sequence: CASSLGSSSYEQYF.

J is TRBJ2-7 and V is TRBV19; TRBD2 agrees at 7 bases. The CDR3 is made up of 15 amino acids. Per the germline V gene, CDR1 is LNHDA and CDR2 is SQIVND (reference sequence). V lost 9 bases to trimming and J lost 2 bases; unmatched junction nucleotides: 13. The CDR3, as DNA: TGTGCCAGCACCTTAGGAGCGGGGCTTACCTACGAGCAGTACTTC. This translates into CASTLGAGLTYEQYF.

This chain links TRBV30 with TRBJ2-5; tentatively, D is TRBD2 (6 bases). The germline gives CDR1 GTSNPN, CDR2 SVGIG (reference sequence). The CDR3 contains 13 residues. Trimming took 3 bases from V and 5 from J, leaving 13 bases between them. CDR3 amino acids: CAWRRRRVETQYF. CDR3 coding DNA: TGTGCCTGGAGGCGACGGAGGGTCGAGACCCAGTACTTC.

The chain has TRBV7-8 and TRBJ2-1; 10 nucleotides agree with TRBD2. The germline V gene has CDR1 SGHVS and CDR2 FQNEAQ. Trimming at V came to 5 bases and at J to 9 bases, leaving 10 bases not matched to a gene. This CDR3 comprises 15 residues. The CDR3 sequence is CASSPKAGGSIEQFF. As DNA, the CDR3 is TGTGCCAGCAGCCCGAAAGCGGGAGGGTCTATTGAGCAGTTCTTC.

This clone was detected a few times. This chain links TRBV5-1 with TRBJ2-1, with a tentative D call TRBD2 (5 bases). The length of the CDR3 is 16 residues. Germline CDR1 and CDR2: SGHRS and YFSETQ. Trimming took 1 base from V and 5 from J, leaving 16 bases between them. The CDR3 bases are TGCGCCAGCAGCTTGCAACCGAGGGTGTCAAACAATGAGCAGTTCTTC. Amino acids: CASSLQPRVSNNEQFF.

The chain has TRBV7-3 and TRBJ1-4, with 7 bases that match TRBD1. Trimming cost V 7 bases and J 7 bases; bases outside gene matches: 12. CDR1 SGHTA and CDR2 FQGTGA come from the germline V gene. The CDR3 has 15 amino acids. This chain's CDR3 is CASTFKGARSEKLFF. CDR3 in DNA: TGTGCCAGCACCTTTAAGGGGGCGCGGAGTGAAAAACTGTTTTTT.

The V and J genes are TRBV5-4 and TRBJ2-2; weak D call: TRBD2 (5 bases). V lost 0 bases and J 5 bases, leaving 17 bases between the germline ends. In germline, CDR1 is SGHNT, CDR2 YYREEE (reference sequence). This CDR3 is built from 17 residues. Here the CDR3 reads CASSLVVSLASTGELFF. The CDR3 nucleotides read TGTGCCAGCAGCTTGGTCGTTTCGCTAGCATCAACCGGGGAGCTGTTTTTT. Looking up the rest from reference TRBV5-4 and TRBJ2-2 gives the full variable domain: ETGVTQSPTHLIKTRGQQVTLRCSSQSGHNTVSWYQQALGQGPQFIFQYYREEENGRGNFPPRFSGLQFPNYSSELNVNALELDDSALYLCASSLVVSLASTGELFFGEGSRLTVL.